A selection of T cell receptor beta chains follows, all from one sample in a study of Ad26.COV2.S vaccination and SARS-CoV-2 variants. Clones were sequenced by immunoSEQ multiplex PCR, and TCRdb holds only the in-frame ones, with some missing. The sample yields approximately 480,000 clones, around 90% seen once. Here the sequenced sample was peripheral blood, taken in a trial of Ad26.COV2.S vaccine versus placebo. The receptor source for this set is a person between 18 and 60 years old who received the Ad26.COV2.S COVID-19 vaccine or a placebo. Each CDR3 is given with its conserved first and last residue. D genes are given only for firm matches. Clone size, where shown, is once, few, many, or a class for clones that have expanded.

v_gene,j_gene,abundance,d_gene,CDR3nt,CDR3aa
TRBV5-8,TRBJ2-7,-,-,TGTGCCAGCAGCTTGACTGGTTTAGAGCAGTACTTC,CASSLTGLEQYF
TRBV7-6,TRBJ1-6,-,-,TGTGCCAGCAGCTTAGCGGGACTCGGGTCCTATAATTCACCCCTCCACTTT,CASSLAGLGSYNSPLHF
TRBV6-5,TRBJ1-1,-,TRBD1,TGTGCCAGCAGGGGAGGGGGACAGGGAGTGGCTGAAGCTTTCTTT,CASRGGGQGVAEAFF
TRBV28,TRBJ1-1,-,-,TGTGCCTCCTCCGCTACAGCGGTAAACACTGAAGCTTTCTTT,CASSATAVNTEAFF
TRBV5-5,TRBJ1-2,-,-,TGTGCCAGCAGCTTGCTGGGATACTATGGCTACACCTTC,CASSLLGYYGYTF
TRBV27,TRBJ1-1,-,-,TGTGCCAGCAGTCCTCGGGACACCCGATCCGGTGAAGCTTTCTTT,CASSPRDTRSGEAFF
TRBV28,TRBJ2-7,-,-,TGTGCCAGCAGTTTATGGGGTTACGAGCAGTACTTC,CASSLWGYEQYF
TRBV5-1,TRBJ2-7,-,TRBD2,TGCGCCAGCAGCCCCCTCGGGACTACCTACGAGCAGTACTTC,CASSPLGTTYEQYF
TRBV5-6,TRBJ1-2,-,-,TGTGCCAGCAGTCCGACCGGGGATAACTATGGCTACACCTTC,CASSPTGDNYGYTF
TRBV6-5,TRBJ1-2,-,TRBD1,TGTGCCAGCCTAGCCGGGACAGGCGATGGCTACACCTTC,CASLAGTGDGYTF
TRBV30,TRBJ2-7,-,-,TGTGCCTGGAGTGTACTGGGCGAGCAGTACTTC,CAWSVLGEQYF
TRBV7-8,TRBJ2-5,-,-,TGTGCCAGCAGCTTAGTTCGGCCGGGAGTTCTATCAGAGACCCAGTACTTC,CASSLVRPGVLSETQYF
TRBV9,TRBJ2-1,-,-,TGTGCCAGCAGCGACCGACGCGACTACAATGAGCAGTTCTTC,CASSDRRDYNEQFF
TRBV2,TRBJ1-3,-,-,TGTGCCAGCTGTCAGGCTACCGGTGGAAACACCATATATTTT,CASCQATGGNTIYF
TRBV11-3,TRBJ2-1,-,-,TGTGCCAGCTCGACCGGACCAAGTGGTGAGCAGTTCTTC,CASSTGPSGEQFF
TRBV9,TRBJ2-3,-,TRBD2,TGTGCCAGCAGCGCACCGGGGACTAGCGGGAGGGCTAGCACAGATACGCAGTATTTT,CASSAPGTSGRASTDTQYF
TRBV6-6,TRBJ1-1,-,-,TGTGCCAGCACCGAGGCGGAGACGGCTTTCTTT,CASTEAETAFF
TRBV28,TRBJ1-5,-,-,TGTGCCAGCAGTCGAGCTGGGGGGGAAGGGCAGCCCCAGCATTTT,CASSRAGGEGQPQHF
TRBV7-3,TRBJ2-1,-,TRBD2,TGTGCCAGCAGCCCAAACAAAATAGCGGGAGGGTACAATGAGCAGTTCTTC,CASSPNKIAGGYNEQFF
TRBV30,TRBJ2-1,-,-,TGTGCCTGGAGAGAGAGGCATGAGCAGTTCTTC,CAWRERHEQFF
TRBV24-1,TRBJ1-4,-,-,TGTGCCACCAGTGCCGGGGGGCGTGATGAAAAACTGTTTTTT,CATSAGGRDEKLFF
TRBV29-1,TRBJ2-2,-,TRBD1,TGCAGCGTGGTGACAGGGGGGCGGACCGGGGAGCTGTTTTTT,CSVVTGGRTGELFF
TRBV6-5,TRBJ1-2,-,TRBD1,TGTGCCAGCAGGGGGGGACAGGTGAGACTCGGCTACACCTTC,CASRGGQVRLGYTF
TRBV6-5,TRBJ2-3,once,-,TGTGCCAGCAGTCTCCAAGAACACACAGATACGCAGTATTTT,CASSLQEHTDTQYF
TRBV7-2,TRBJ2-2,-,-,TGTGCCAGCAGCTTATTTGATGGAGCCGGGGAGCTGTTTTTT,CASSLFDGAGELFF
TRBV7-2,TRBJ1-2,few,TRBD1,TGTGCCAGCAGCTTAGGGCCGGGACAGGGGGATAACTATGGCTACACCTTC,CASSLGPGQGDNYGYTF
TRBV11-3,TRBJ1-2,-,-,TGTGCCAGCAGTAATGGACCAACGGATGGCTACACCTTC,CASSNGPTDGYTF
TRBV5-1,TRBJ2-1,-,-,TGCGCCAGCAGCTTGATAGGGTACAATGAGCAGTTCTTC,CASSLIGYNEQFF
TRBV4-1,TRBJ2-4,once,-,TGCGCCAGCAGCCAAGCTCTGGCCAAAAACATTCAGTACTTC,CASSQALAKNIQYF
TRBV7-8,TRBJ2-3,-,-,TGTGCCAGCAGCTTAGGAGGGGTTGTTGGGACGGGGAGCACAGATACGCAGTATTTT,CASSLGGVVGTGSTDTQYF
TRBV19,TRBJ1-4,-,-,TGTGCCAGTAAAGGGACTGCAACTAATGAAAAACTGTTTTTT,CASKGTATNEKLFF
TRBV14,TRBJ2-3,-,-,TGTGCCAGCAGCCAATGGGGGCCTAGCACAGATACGCAGTATTTT,CASSQWGPSTDTQYF
TRBV3-1/TRBV3-2,TRBJ2-3,-,-,TGTGCCAGCAGCCAAGATCAACTAGCTACGCAGTATTTT,CASSQDQLATQYF
TRBV6-1,TRBJ1-5,-,-,TGTGCCAGCAGTGAAGGCCAAAATCAGCCCCAGCATTTT,CASSEGQNQPQHF
TRBV9,TRBJ2-5,-,-,TGTGCCAGCAGAGAGGACGGGCGGGAGACCCAGTACTTC,CASREDGRETQYF
TRBV30,TRBJ2-5,-,-,TGTGCCTGGAGTGCAGGGCAAGAGACCCAGTACTTC,CAWSAGQETQYF
TRBV5-1,TRBJ2-2,-,TRBD1,TGCGCCAGCAACCCACAGGGGGCCGGGACCGGGGAGCTGTTTTTT,CASNPQGAGTGELFF
TRBV5-1,TRBJ1-6,-,-,TGCGCCAGCAGCTTGGACTCCTATTCACCCCTCCACTTT,CASSLDSYSPLHF
TRBV19,TRBJ2-1,-,TRBD1,TGTGCCAGTAGTCTTACCGGGACAGGGGCGTATGAGCAGTTCTTC,CASSLTGTGAYEQFF
TRBV10-3,TRBJ2-2,-,-,TGTGCCATCAGTGAGTCGGTAGCCTCCGGGGAGCTGTTTTTT,CAISESVASGELFF
TRBV28,TRBJ2-6,-,-,TGTGCCACCCCCACCTCGGCTGGGGCCAACGTCCTGACTTTC,CATPTSAGANVLTF
TRBV4-2,TRBJ2-7,-,-,TGTGCCAGCAGCCAAGCCACGTCCCAGGGGGAGCAGTACTTC,CASSQATSQGEQYF
TRBV24-1,TRBJ1-1,-,TRBD1,TGTGCCACCAGTCGGCCGGGATGGACAGGGGGCCCTGCTGAAGCTTTCTTT,CATSRPGWTGGPAEAFF
TRBV7-6,TRBJ2-7,-,TRBD2,TGTGCCAGCAGCTTAGTAGGCGGGAGCGCCCACGAGCAGTACTTC,CASSLVGGSAHEQYF
TRBV28,TRBJ2-7,-,-,TGTGCCAGCAGTTTGCTCCGAGAGCAGTACTTC,CASSLLREQYF
TRBV6-5,TRBJ1-2,-,-,TGTGCCAGCAGAGAGGACGGAAACTATGGCTACACCTTC,CASREDGNYGYTF
TRBV19,TRBJ2-3,-,-,TGTGCCCGCAAAGGGGATACGCAGTATTTT,CARKGDTQYF
TRBV7-8,TRBJ2-2,-,TRBD1,TGTGCCAGCAGCTTAGGGACAGGGCCGGGGGAGCTGTTTTTT,CASSLGTGPGELFF
TRBV6-5,TRBJ2-7,-,TRBD1,TGTGCCAGCAGCCCGGGACAGACCTACGAGCAGTACTTC,CASSPGQTYEQYF
TRBV5-1,TRBJ2-5,once,TRBD2,TGCGCCAGCAGCGTGGGACTAGCGGGAGGAATAGAGACCCAGTACTTC,CASSVGLAGGIETQYF
TRBV11-2,TRBJ1-3,-,-,TGTGCCAGCAAATCCGGCGGCAGGGGCTCTGGAAACACCATATATTTT,CASKSGGRGSGNTIYF
TRBV15,TRBJ2-2,once,TRBD1,TGTGCCACCAGCAGAGGGACAGGGTCCCCCGGGGAGCTGTTTTTT,CATSRGTGSPGELFF
TRBV24-1,TRBJ1-2,-,-,TGTGCCACCAGTGATTCTCAGACAAACTATGGCTACACCTTC,CATSDSQTNYGYTF